These 27 T cell receptor beta chains originate from one sample sequenced in a study of control samples from healthy donors and cancer patients. Profiling relied on immunoSEQ multiplex PCR, and the TCRdb table lists in-frame clones only, not all of them. The data show 100,000 to 150,000 clones, approximately 90% seen once. Sequenced material: blood. The receptors were sampled from a man over 45 in good health.

The V and J genes are TRBV28 and TRBJ2-2; 11 bases line up with TRBD2. J lost 5 bases, V lost 5 bases, and 4 bases had no gene match. Germline CDR1 is MDHEN and CDR2 is SYDVKM. The CDR3 totals 15 residues. DNA for the CDR3: TGTGCCAGCAGTGCCCTAGCGGGGGGAACCGGGGAGCTGTTTTTT. This sequence encodes CASSALAGGTGELFF.

The chain carries TRBV11-2 and TRBJ2-1, with D perhaps matching TRBD1 (5 bases). Trimming removed 5 bases at V and 2 bases at J, with 13 bases between. CDR3 size: 15 residues. Germline V lookup: CDR1 SGHAT, CDR2 FQNNGV. CDR3 DNA sequence: TGTGCCAGCAGCCCCCAGATGGGGCCCTACAATGAGCAGTTCTTC. Amino acids: CASSPQMGPYNEQFF.

This clone has only one observation. Other DNA sequences in the same sample also yield this CDR3. The rearrangement uses TRBV7-3 and TRBJ2-2, with 9 positions matching TRBD1. Germline V gene data show CDR1 as SGHTA and CDR2 as FQGTGA. V was clipped by 5 bases and J by 7 bases; unmatched bases: 11. This CDR3 region has 16 residues. The CDR3 reads CASSQRDRGFGGELFF. Written as DNA, the CDR3 is TGTGCCAGCAGCCAGCGCGACAGGGGGTTTGGCGGGGAGCTGTTTTTT.

The chain recombines TRBV5-1 with TRBJ2-2; D could derive from TRBD1 or TRBD2 (5 bases each). This CDR3 is built from 15 residues. V lost 5 bases, J lost 0 bases, and 11 bases lay in between. In germline, CDR1 is SGHRS, CDR2 YFSETQ. The CDR3 region is CASRIEGTNTGELFF. DNA for the CDR3: TGCGCCAGCAGAATAGAGGGGACGAACACCGGGGAGCTGTTTTTT.

The J gene is TRBJ2-3, the V gene TRBV7-3; unclear D gene. V was clipped by 1 base and J by 4 bases, with 9 bases between them. CDR1 SGHTA and CDR2 FQGTGA come from the germline V gene. The CDR3 loop spans 14 amino acids. CDR3 in amino acids: CASSLRVSPDTQYF. DNA for the CDR3: TGTGCCAGCAGCTTAAGAGTCTCACCAGATACGCAGTATTTT.

The J gene is TRBJ2-2, the V gene TRBV4-1; D unresolved. The V gene's germline CDR1 is MGHRA and CDR2 YSYEKL. The CDR3 has 14 residues. Between the trimmed V and J ends, which lost 1 base and 5 bases, there was a span of 8 bases. CDR3 DNA: TGCGCCAGCAGCCAAGGGCCCAATACCGGGGAGCTGTTTTTT. It encodes CASSQGPNTGELFF.

This chain uses TRBV11-3 with TRBJ2-1; 7 bases match TRBD1. V lost 6 bases, J lost 10 bases, and 12 bases stayed unmatched. The CDR3 loop spans 14 amino acids. CDR1 is SGHNT, CDR2 YENEEA, per germline. The CDR3 protein is CASSSGTVIGEQFF. Written as DNA, the CDR3 is TGTGCCAGCAGTTCCGGGACAGTAATAGGGGAGCAGTTCTTC.

V usage is TRBV6-1 and J usage is TRBJ1-5, with a possible D match to TRBD1 (6 bases). V was trimmed by 1 base and J by 11 bases, leaving 18 bases between them. The CDR3 totals 15 residues. The germline V gene has CDR1 MNHNS and CDR2 SASEGT. The CDR3, as DNA: TGTGCCAGCAGTGAAGGGACAGCTGGGTTTACGGCCCAGCATTTT. It specifies CASSEGTAGFTAQHF.

This chain connects TRBV7-9 to TRBJ2-1, with 7 positions matching TRBD1. The CDR3 extends over 13 amino acids. Germline assignment: CDR1 SEHNR and CDR2 FQNEAQ (reference sequence). The ends lost 7 bases at V and 7 bases at J; junction bases unmatched: 7. This CDR3 reads CASMLGTANEQFF. CDR3 nucleotides: TGTGCCAGCATGTTGGGGACAGCAAATGAGCAGTTCTTC. Full variable domain (remainder filled in from reference TRBV7-9 and TRBJ2-1): DTGVSQNPRHKITKRGQNVTFRCDPISEHNRLYWYRQTLGQGPEFLTYFQNEAQLEKSRLLSDRFSAERPKGSFSTLEIQRTEQGDSAMYLCASMLGTANEQFFGPGTRLTVL.

V gene TRBV25-1 combines with J gene TRBJ1-4; tentatively, D is TRBD1 (5 bases). This CDR3 is 15 amino acids long. In germline, CDR1 is MGHDK, CDR2 SYGVNS. V lost 3 bases to trimming and J lost 6 bases, with 14 bases between them. CDR3 protein: CASSDSRVGDEKLFF. CDR3 DNA: TGTGCCAGCAGTGATTCTAGGGTGGGGGATGAAAAACTGTTTTTT.

This CDR3 is CASSFGDNEQFF. The CDR3 nucleotides read TGTGCCAGCAGTTTTGGCGACAATGAGCAGTTCTTC. This rearrangement joins TRBV28 to TRBJ2-1; the D is unclear. The CDR3 length is 12 residues. The germline CDR1 and CDR2 sequences are MDHEN and SYDVKM. Trimming stripped 3 bases from V and 5 bases from J, with 5 bases between.

This clone was recorded a few times. V is TRBV5-8 and J is TRBJ1-2; D unresolved. CDR3 length: 15 residues. The germline V gene encodes CDR1 SGHTS and CDR2 YDEGEE. With 4 bases removed from V and 3 bases from J, the gap between germline ends came to 16 bases. The CDR3 is CASSPRTGIHYGYTF. The CDR3 nucleotides read TGTGCCAGCAGCCCAAGGACCGGAATACACTATGGCTACACCTTC.

The rearrangement uses TRBV24-1 and TRBJ2-7; D may be TRBD1 (5 bases). Trimming stripped 2 bases from V and 0 bases from J, with 13 bases between. Germline V lookup: CDR1 KGHDR, CDR2 SFDVKD. This CDR3 has 16 residues. The chain's CDR3 is CATSDSGRASSYEQYF. As DNA, the CDR3 is TGTGCCACCAGTGATTCGGGCAGGGCGAGCTCCTACGAGCAGTACTTC.

The chain employs TRBV13 and TRBJ1-3; D remains ambiguous. Deletions cut 4 bases from V and 0 bases from J, with 10 bases between. CDR1 PRHDT and CDR2 FYEKMQ come from the germline V gene (reference sequence). The CDR3 is 15 amino acids. CDR3 sequence (DNA): TGTGCCAGCAGCTCTGGACCGGACTCTGGAAACACCATATATTTT. Amino acid sequence: CASSSGPDSGNTIYF.

The CDR3 sequence is CASIGEANSPLHF. The CDR3 nucleotides read TGTGCCAGCATAGGCGAAGCTAATTCACCCCTCCACTTT. The chain uses TRBV2 and TRBJ1-6; D uncertain. The V gene lost 7 bases and the J gene lost 6 bases, with 10 bases spanning the gap. The length of the CDR3 is 13 residues. Germline lookup yields CDR1 SNHLY and CDR2 FYNNEI. Variable domain in full (rest from reference TRBV2 and TRBJ1-6): EPEVTQTPSHQVTQMGQEVILRCVPISNHLYFYWYRQILGQKVEFLVSFYNNEISEKSEIFDDQFSVERPDGSNFTLKIRSTKLEDSAMYFCASIGEANSPLHFGNGTRLTVT.

This clone was seen once. V gene TRBV4-1 combines with J gene TRBJ2-2; D may be TRBD2 (5 bases). V was shortened by 1 base and J by 5 bases, with 11 bases between the two germline ends. The CDR3 is 15 amino acids. Germline V CDR1 and CDR2: MGHRA, YSYEKL. CDR3 DNA sequence: TGCGCCAGCAGCCAAGCGGGGTCTCCAACCGGGGAGCTGTTTTTT. It encodes CASSQAGSPTGELFF.

The chain uses TRBV27 and TRBJ1-2; D gene uncertain. Germline-derived CDR1 and CDR2 are MNHEY and SMNVEV (reference sequence). There are 13 residues in the CDR3. V was trimmed by 0 bases and J by 8 bases, leaving 10 bases between them. The CDR3 bases are TGTGCCAGCAGTTTATCCAGCGGTAGGGGCTACACCTTC. Its protein is CASSLSSGRGYTF.

V is TRBV24-1 and J is TRBJ2-1, with 8 positions matching TRBD1. The CDR3 length is 15 residues. V lost 3 bases to trimming and J lost 8 bases; unmatched junction nucleotides: 8. CDR1 and CDR2 (germline): KGHDR, SFDVKD. This CDR3 reads CATSDPGGQGYEQFF. DNA for the CDR3: TGTGCCACCAGTGATCCAGGGGGCCAAGGATATGAGCAGTTCTTC.

The chain carries TRBV29-1 and TRBJ1-2; D is perhaps TRBD1 (5 bases). Germline V lookup: CDR1 SQVTM, CDR2 ANQGSEA. The CDR3 is 15 residues long. V was pared by 4 bases and J by 2 bases, with 17 bases between. CDR3 sequence reads: CSVGLQTVLNYGYTF. The CDR3 DNA is TGCAGCGTTGGCCTACAGACAGTTTTAAACTATGGCTACACCTTC.

J is TRBJ2-7 and V is TRBV19, with 11 bases aligning to TRBD1. The CDR3 consists of 15 residues. The germline V gene has CDR1 LNHDA and CDR2 SQIVND (reference sequence). J lost 7 bases, V lost 5 bases, and 10 bases had no gene match. The CDR3 region is CASSHGQGASVEQYF. The CDR3 coding sequence is TGTGCCAGTAGTCATGGACAGGGGGCATCGGTTGAGCAGTACTTC.

The chain links TRBV6-2 or TRBV6-3 to TRBJ1-6; perhaps TRBD1 as D (6 bases). Germline assignment: CDR1 MNHEY and CDR2 SVGEGT. Trimming removed 5 bases at V and 8 bases at J, with 13 bases between. The CDR3 runs to 14 residues. CDR3 nucleotide sequence: TGTGCCAGCAGTGACTACCAGGGGTATTCACCCCTCCACTTT. It codes for CASSDYQGYSPLHF.

This chain links TRBV19 with TRBJ1-6, with D possibly TRBD1 on 5 matching bases. The CDR3 has 15 residues. In germline, CDR1 is LNHDA, CDR2 SQIVND (reference sequence). V lost 1 base and J 6 bases, leaving 10 bases between the germline ends. The CDR3, as DNA: TGTGCCAGTAGTATAGGACAGCTCCCTAATTCACCCCTCCACTTT. Its translation is CASSIGQLPNSPLHF.

The CDR3 DNA reads as TGCGCCAGCAGCTTGGAACGTGGCGGGGGCCGCAACACCGGGGAGCTGTTTTTT. It translates to CASSLERGGGRNTGELFF. This chain links TRBV5-1 with TRBJ2-2; maybe TRBD2 (7 bases). Germline CDR1 SGHRS, CDR2 YFSETQ. Trimming left V 0 bases short and J 2 bases short, with 17 bases between. The CDR3 sequence is 18 residues long.

The chain has TRBV24-1 and TRBJ1-4, with D possibly being TRBD1 (6 bases). From germline, CDR1 is KGHDR and CDR2 SFDVKD. Trimming pared 4 bases from V and 5 bases from J, leaving 13 bases between. There are 15 residues in the CDR3. The CDR3 region is CATSERGGRNEKLFF. The CDR3 DNA reads as TGTGCCACCAGTGAGCGGGGGGGCAGAAATGAAAAACTGTTTTTT.

This rearrangement joins TRBV28 to TRBJ1-1; no definite D call. This CDR3 has 14 amino acids. The germline V gene encodes CDR1 MDHEN and CDR2 SYDVKM. V gave up 5 bases and J gave up 5 bases, with 15 bases separating them. CDR3 in DNA: TGTGCCAGCAGTCCCGTGTGGCGTGTTACTGAAGCTTTCTTT. Encoded protein: CASSPVWRVTEAFF.

The chain employs TRBV10-3 and TRBJ1-3; D gene uncertain. V lost 3 bases and J lost 2, with 14 bases in between. This CDR3 region has 16 residues. The germline gives CDR1 ENHRY, CDR2 SYGVKD. The CDR3: CAISESLIRTGNTIYF. CDR3 sequence (DNA): TGTGCCATCAGTGAAAGTTTAATCAGAACTGGAAACACCATATATTTT.

This chain uses TRBV30 with TRBJ2-3; unclear D gene. V lost 5 bases and J 8 bases, leaving 17 bases between the germline ends. Germline assignment: CDR1 GTSNPN and CDR2 SVGIG (reference sequence). The CDR3 is made up of 13 amino acids. The CDR3 bases are TGTGCCTGGGCCCCGGTTGTGGTCGGTACGCAGTATTTT. The encoded protein is CAWAPVVVGTQYF.